This T cell receptor (beta chain) is drawn from a study of beta chain features in type 1 diabetes. This clone was picked up a small number of times. Its antigen is not identified. Sorting with CD45RO/CCR7/CD25/CD127/CD95/CD27 yielded naive, central memory, regulatory and stem-like memory CD4+ cells. Study-wide findings and caveats: When Type 1 diabetes patients were examined, their TCRB CDR3s proved moderately but significantly shorter in all four CD4+ subsets. A pattern of fewer insertions and more deletions at VDJ junctions was seen in type 1 diabetes patients.

The CDR3 is 15 amino acids. Germline lookup yields CDR1 SNHLY and CDR2 FYNNEI. Trimming removed 5 bases from V and 7 bases from J; junction bases left unmatched: 8. The study reverse transcribed the entire isolated RNA, so it sequenced expressed TCRB transcripts. Repertoires were generated with immunoSEQ multiplex PCR, while TCRdb's copy carries only in-frame clones and drops some. Here the sample spans around 690,000 clones, roughly 12% being singletons. The sequenced sample consisted of naive CD4+ T cells from blood. The chain has TRBV2 and TRBJ2-1, with 10 bases fitting TRBD2. The origin of this receptor is a man younger than 40 with type 1 diabetes. CDR3 sequence reads: CASSNVAGGRNEQFF. As DNA, the CDR3 is TGTGCCAGCAGTAACGTAGCGGGGGGCCGGAATGAGCAGTTCTTC.